This paragraph covers one TCR beta chain sequence. Other DNA sequences in this specimen translate into the identical CDR3. This record belongs to a study of control samples from healthy donors and cancer patients. Method: immunoSEQ multiplex PCR; TCRdb's copy keeps in-frame clones and lacks some. The repertoire holds 100,000 to 150,000 clones, roughly nine tenths seen once, with almost 40% in the top ten. Trimming removed 2 bases at V and 0 bases at J, with 7 bases between. The CDR3 has 14 amino acids. Germline loops: CDR1 MNHEY, CDR2 SVGEGT. What was sequenced was blood. The J gene is TRBJ1-1, the V gene TRBV6-2 or TRBV6-3; tentatively, D is TRBD1 (5 bases). The TCR originated in a man aged 45-65 years in good health. CDR3 nucleotides: TGTGCCAGCAGTTACGGGACGGTGAACACTGAAGCTTTCTTT. It translates to CASSYGTVNTEAFF.